This TCR beta chain emerged from a study of blood T cell repertoires in COVID-19. Resolution of symptoms, clearance, or two negative PCRs was present in recovered Cohort 3 donors. Only in-frame clones appear in the TCRdb table, and some are missing; sequencing was by immunoSEQ multiplex PCR. The table includes around 200,000 clones, about 88% detected once. The germline V gene has CDR1 MNHEY and CDR2 SMNVEV (reference sequence). Germline trimming cut 6 bases from V and 4 bases from J; bases unmatched to any gene: 15. CDR3 length: 17 residues. The sequenced sample consisted of PBMCs or T cells enriched from blood (not recorded which). This receptor was taken from a woman younger than 30 who had recovered from COVID-19. V gene TRBV27 combines with J gene TRBJ1-5, with 7 nucleotides matching TRBD1. The CDR3 reads CASSHLTTGWGNQPQHF. The DNA for the CDR3 is TGTGCCAGCAGCCATCTCACGACAGGGTGGGGGAATCAGCCCCAGCATTTT.